The TCR beta chain described here comes from a study of blood T cell repertoires in COVID-19. Overall study context: The samples span acute and convalescent COVID-19 from the United States, Italy and Spain. T cells, B-cell-depleted T cells, or PBMCs provided the cDNA or gDNA that served as material.

The CDR3 is 14 amino acids. Per germline, CDR1 SGHRS and CDR2 YFSETQ. Trimming cost V 3 bases and J 7 bases, with 17 bases left between them. Authors' analysis steps: Counts of nucleated cells, estimated from reference gene primer amplification, were obtained. Assay: immunoSEQ multiplex PCR; the TCRdb copy retains only in-frame clones and omits some. The V and J calls and clone size are taken from that table; D and trimming were inferred from the DNA. The profile covers roughly 54,000 clones, with around nine tenths appearing a single time and roughly 6.5% taken by the ten largest. One Seattle source followed patients from active infection through their disease course.

Sequencing was performed on peripheral blood. The V gene is TRBV5-1, the J gene TRBJ2-7; D might be TRBD1 (6 bases). The receptor was isolated from a woman aged 60 to 75 with COVID-19, enrolled during active disease. The CDR3 DNA follows: TGCGCCAGCAGCTCCGGGACAACCGCCGGGGAGCAGTACTTC. Its translation: CASSSGTTAGEQYF.